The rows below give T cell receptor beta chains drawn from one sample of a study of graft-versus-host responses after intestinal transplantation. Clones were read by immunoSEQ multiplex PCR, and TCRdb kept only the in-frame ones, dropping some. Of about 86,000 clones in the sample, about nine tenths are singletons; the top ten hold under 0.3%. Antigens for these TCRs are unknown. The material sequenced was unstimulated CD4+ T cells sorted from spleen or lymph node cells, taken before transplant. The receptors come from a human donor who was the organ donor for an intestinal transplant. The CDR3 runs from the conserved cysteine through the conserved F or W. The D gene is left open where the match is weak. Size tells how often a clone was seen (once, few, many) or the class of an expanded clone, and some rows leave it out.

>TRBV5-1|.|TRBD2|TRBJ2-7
TGCGCCAGCAGCTTGGGCACTAGCGGGGGGGTCCACGAGCAGTACTTC
CASSLGTSGGVHEQYF
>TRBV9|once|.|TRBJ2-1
TGTGCCAGCAGCGTAACCCCGGACACTTACAGTGAGCAGTTCTTC
CASSVTPDTYSEQFF
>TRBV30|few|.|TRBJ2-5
TGTGCCTGGAGTATAATGCAAGAGACCCAGTACTTC
CAWSIMQETQYF
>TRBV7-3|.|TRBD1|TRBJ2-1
TGTGCCAGCAGCCGAGGGCCCGGGACAGGGGTCAATGAGCAGTTCTTC
CASSRGPGTGVNEQFF
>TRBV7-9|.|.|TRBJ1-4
TGTGCCAGCTCCAGGCTTGGGGAAAAACTGTTTTTT
CASSRLGEKLFF
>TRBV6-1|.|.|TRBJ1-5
TGTGCCAGCAGTGAAGCGCATGGAGGGAATCAGCCCCAGCATTTT
CASSEAHGGNQPQHF
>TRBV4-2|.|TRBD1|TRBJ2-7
TGTGCCAGCAGCCACCACAGGGGGCGAACGGCCTACGAGCAGTACTTC
CASSHHRGRTAYEQYF
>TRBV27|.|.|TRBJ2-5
TGTGCCAGCAGCCCCCCGTTTTCCCAAGAGACCCAGTACTTC
CASSPPFSQETQYF
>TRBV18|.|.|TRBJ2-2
TGTGCCAGCTCACCAGGAGGGTTCGCCGGGGAGCTGTTTTTT
CASSPGGFAGELFF
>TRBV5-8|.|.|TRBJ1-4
TGTGCCAGCAGCTTGGCCCCAAATAATGAAAAACTGTTTTTT
CASSLAPNNEKLFF
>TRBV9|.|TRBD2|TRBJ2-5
TGTGCCAGCAGCCCCAAGCGGGGGGGCCTGAAAGAGACCCAGTACTTC
CASSPKRGGLKETQYF
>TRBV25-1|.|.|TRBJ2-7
TGTGCCAGCAGTGGACAGCTTGCCTACGAGCAGTACTTC
CASSGQLAYEQYF
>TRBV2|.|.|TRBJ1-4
TGTGCCAGCAGTCCAGGACCGGGGGAAAAACTGTTTTTT
CASSPGPGEKLFF
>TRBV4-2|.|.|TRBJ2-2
TGTGCCAGCAGCCAAACGGGGTCGAACACCGGGGAGCTGTTTTTT
CASSQTGSNTGELFF
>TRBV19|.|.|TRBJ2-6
TGTGCCAGTAGTTCCCCTAGCGCCCGAGGGCCTGGGGCCAACGTCCTGACTTTC
CASSSPSARGPGANVLTF
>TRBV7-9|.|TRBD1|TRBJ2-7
TGTGCCAGCAGCTTAAAGGGACAGGGAGACGAGCAGTACTTC
CASSLKGQGDEQYF
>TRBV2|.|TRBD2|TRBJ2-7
TGTGCCAGCAGGAAGGGACTAGCTCCCACTGCGGCCGAGCAGTACTTC
CASRKGLAPTAAEQYF
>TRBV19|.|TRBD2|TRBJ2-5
TGTGCCAGTAGTCGGGACTACTTCTCAGAGACCCAGTACTTC
CASSRDYFSETQYF
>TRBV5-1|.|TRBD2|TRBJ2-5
TGCGCCAGCTCCCCCGGGGGGTATCGAGAGACCCAGTACTTC
CASSPGGYRETQYF
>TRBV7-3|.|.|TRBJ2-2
TGTGCCAGCAGCTTAAAGGCGGGCACCGGGGAGCTGTTTTTT
CASSLKAGTGELFF
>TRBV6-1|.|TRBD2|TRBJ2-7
TGTGCCAGCAGGTTAGCGGGGTCGTCCTACGAGCAGTACTTC
CASRLAGSSYEQYF
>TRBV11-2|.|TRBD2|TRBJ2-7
TGTGCCAGCAGCCCGCGGTTCACCGGGACTAGGGAGTCTGAGCAGTACTTC
CASSPRFTGTRESEQYF
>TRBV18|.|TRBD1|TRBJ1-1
TGTGCCAGCTCAGCGACAGGGAGCACTGAAGCTTTCTTT
CASSATGSTEAFF
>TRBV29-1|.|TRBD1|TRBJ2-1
TGCAGCGTGGCCGGGACAGGGGCAGGGAATGAGCAGTTCTTC
CSVAGTGAGNEQFF
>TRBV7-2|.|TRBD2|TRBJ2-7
TGTGCCAGCAGCGATCCCGGGGGGGTCGTACGCTACGAGCAGTACTTC
CASSDPGGVVRYEQYF
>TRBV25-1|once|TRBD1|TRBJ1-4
TGTGCCAGCAGTGAATTCGGGACAGGGACTGAAAAACTGTTTTTT
CASSEFGTGTEKLFF
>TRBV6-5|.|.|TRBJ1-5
TGTGCCAGCAGTTCAGCAGGGTATCGGGGCAATCAGCCCCAGCATTTT
CASSSAGYRGNQPQHF
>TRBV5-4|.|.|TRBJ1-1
TGTGCCAGCAGCTTGGTGAGGGATACCACTGAAGCTTTCTTT
CASSLVRDTTEAFF
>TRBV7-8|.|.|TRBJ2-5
TGTGCCAGCAGCCCCCGGCCCAGACCGACACTCCAAGAGACCCAGTACTTC
CASSPRPRPTLQETQYF
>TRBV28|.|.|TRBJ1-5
TGTGCCAGCAGCAGGACTCGGCCCCAGCATTTT
CASSRTRPQHF
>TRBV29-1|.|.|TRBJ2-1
TGCAGCGTTGCCTCGGAGGGTTGGGGGTTCTTC
CSVASEGWGFF
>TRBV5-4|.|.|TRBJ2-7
TGTGCCAGCAGCCCCAACCCCCAGGGGTACCACGAGCAGTACTTC
CASSPNPQGYHEQYF
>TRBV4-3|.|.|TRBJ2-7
TGCGCCAGCAGCCAAGGTTTCGAGGGGGCCTACGAGCAGTACTTC
CASSQGFEGAYEQYF
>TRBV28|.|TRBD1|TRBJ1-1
TGTGCCAGCAGTTACAGGGGGCGTAGCACTGAAGCTTTCTTT
CASSYRGRSTEAFF
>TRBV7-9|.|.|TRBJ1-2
TGTGCCAGCAGCCGCGGGGGGTCATACACCTTC
CASSRGGSYTF
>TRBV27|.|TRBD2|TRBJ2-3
TGTGCCAGCAGGCGAAGGAGGCGGGAGCCAGATACGCAGTATTTT
CASRRRRREPDTQYF
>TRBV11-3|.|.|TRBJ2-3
TGTGCCAGCAGCCTAGGCGCCACTAGCACAGATACGCAGTATTTT
CASSLGATSTDTQYF
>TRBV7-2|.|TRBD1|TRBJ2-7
TGTGCCAGCAGCGGGAGGGACAGGGGCTACGAGCAGTACTTC
CASSGRDRGYEQYF
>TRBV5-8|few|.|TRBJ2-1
TGTGCCAGCAGCCCCATGGTCTCGGGCTACAATGAGCAGTTCTTC
CASSPMVSGYNEQFF
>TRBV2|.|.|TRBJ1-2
TGTGCCAGCGAGGACAGCTTTAACTATGGCTACACCTTC
CASEDSFNYGYTF
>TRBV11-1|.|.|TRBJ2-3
TGTGCCAGCAGCCTGAACGCGGGGTTTGGGGGTACGCAGTATTTT
CASSLNAGFGGTQYF
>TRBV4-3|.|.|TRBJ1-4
TGCGCCAGCAGCCCGTCCGCGGGGGTCGCTAATGAAAAACTGTTTTTT
CASSPSAGVANEKLFF
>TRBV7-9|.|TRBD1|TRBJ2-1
TGTGCCAGCAGCCTACTCCTAGGCAGGGGGACCCACAATGAGCAGTTCTTC
CASSLLLGRGTHNEQFF
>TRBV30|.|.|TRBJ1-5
TGTGCCTGGAGTGTATTTCCCGAGCCCCAGCATTTT
CAWSVFPEPQHF
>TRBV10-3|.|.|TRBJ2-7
TGTGCCATCAGTCGGACTTTTTACGAGCAGTACTTC
CAISRTFYEQYF
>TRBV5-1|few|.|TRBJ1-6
TGCGCCAGCAGCTTGGGGACAGAGGGTTCACCCCTCCACTTT
CASSLGTEGSPLHF
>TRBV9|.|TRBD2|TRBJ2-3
TGTGCCAGCAGCGCCTCCCTAGCGGGGGGACTAAATACGCAGTATTTT
CASSASLAGGLNTQYF
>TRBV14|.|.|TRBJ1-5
TGTGCCAGCCCTCAGGGAGGGCAGCCCCAGCATTTT
CASPQGGQPQHF
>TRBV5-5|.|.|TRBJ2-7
TGTGCCAGCAGCTTGGACAGGGCCGTCGAGCAGTACTTC
CASSLDRAVEQYF
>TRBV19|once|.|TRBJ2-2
TGTGCCAGTAGTATGAAGCGGTGGGGGGACACCGGGGAGCTGTTTTTT
CASSMKRWGDTGELFF
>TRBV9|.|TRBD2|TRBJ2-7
TGTGCCAGCAGCCGCGGACTAGCGGGAGTTATGGGGGAGCAGTACTTC
CASSRGLAGVMGEQYF
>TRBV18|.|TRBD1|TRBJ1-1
TGTGCCAGCTCACAGGACAGGGGGACTGAAGCTTTCTTT
CASSQDRGTEAFF
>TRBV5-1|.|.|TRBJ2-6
TGCGCCAGCAGCTTAGGGGATCGGGCCGGGGCCAACGTCCTGACTTTC
CASSLGDRAGANVLTF
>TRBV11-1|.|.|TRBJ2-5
TGTGCCAGCAGCTTACCAGGGTTCGATGAGACCCAGTACTTC
CASSLPGFDETQYF